This T cell receptor beta chain emerged from a study of identical twins. This clonotype was picked up many times. V lost 1 base and J lost 0; bases outside the gene matches: 2. The CDR3 extends over 16 amino acids. CDR1 is SGHNT and CDR2 is YENEEA in the germline V gene. TCRdb used MiXCR to reprocess the 5' RACE reads, holding one entry per CDR3 protein. In the table there are some 590,000 distinct CDR3 sequences, 7.5% to 10% of which are singletons. The same sample was also studied in work on yellow fever vaccine responses in identical twins.

The chain carries TRBV11-3 and TRBJ2-2; 7 positions match TRBD2. The source of this sequence is a woman between 18 and 29 years old in good health. The sample was PBMCs. The CDR3 sequence: CASSLVRGANTGELFF. The CDR3 DNA follows: TGTGCCAGCAGCTTAGTTCGGGGGGCGAACACCGGGGAGCTGTTTTTT.